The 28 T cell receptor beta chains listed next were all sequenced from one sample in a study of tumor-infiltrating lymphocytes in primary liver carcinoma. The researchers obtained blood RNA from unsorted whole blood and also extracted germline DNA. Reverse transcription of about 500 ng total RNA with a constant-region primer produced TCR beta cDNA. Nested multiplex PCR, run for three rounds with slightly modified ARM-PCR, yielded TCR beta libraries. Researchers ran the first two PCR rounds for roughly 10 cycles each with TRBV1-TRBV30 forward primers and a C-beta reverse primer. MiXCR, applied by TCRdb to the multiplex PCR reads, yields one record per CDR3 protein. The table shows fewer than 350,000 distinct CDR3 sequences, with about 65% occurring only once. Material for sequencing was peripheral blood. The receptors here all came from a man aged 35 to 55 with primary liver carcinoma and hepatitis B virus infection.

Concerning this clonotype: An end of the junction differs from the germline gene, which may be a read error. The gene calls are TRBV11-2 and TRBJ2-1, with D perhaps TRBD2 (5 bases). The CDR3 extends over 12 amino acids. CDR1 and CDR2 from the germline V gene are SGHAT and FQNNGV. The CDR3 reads CASGLGGDEHFF. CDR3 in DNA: TGTGCCAGCGGCTTAGGAGGAGATGAACATTTCTTC.

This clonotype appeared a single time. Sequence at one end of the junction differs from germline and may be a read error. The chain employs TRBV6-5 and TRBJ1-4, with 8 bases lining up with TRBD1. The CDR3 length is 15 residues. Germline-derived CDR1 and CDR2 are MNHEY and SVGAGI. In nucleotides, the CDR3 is TGTGCCAGCAGTTACCGGACAGGGATCGGGGAAAGACTGTTTTTT. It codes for CASSYRTGIGERLFF.

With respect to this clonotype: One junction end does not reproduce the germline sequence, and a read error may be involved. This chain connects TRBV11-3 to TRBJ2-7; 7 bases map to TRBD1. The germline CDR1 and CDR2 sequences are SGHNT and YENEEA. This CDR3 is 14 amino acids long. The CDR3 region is CVSNHIDRADEQYF. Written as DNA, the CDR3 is TGTGTCAGCAACCACATCGACAGGGCTGACGAGCAGTACTTC.

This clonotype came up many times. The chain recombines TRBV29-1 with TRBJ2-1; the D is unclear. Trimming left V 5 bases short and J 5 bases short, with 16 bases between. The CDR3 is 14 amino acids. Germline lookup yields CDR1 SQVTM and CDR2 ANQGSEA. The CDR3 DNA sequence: TGCAGCGTTCGGCCCCGCCAAGTCAACAATGAGCAGTTCTTC. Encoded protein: CSVRPRQVNNEQFF.

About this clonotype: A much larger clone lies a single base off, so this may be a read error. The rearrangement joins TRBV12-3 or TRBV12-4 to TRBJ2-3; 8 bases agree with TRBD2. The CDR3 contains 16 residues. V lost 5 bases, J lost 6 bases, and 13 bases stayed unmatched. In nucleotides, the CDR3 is TGTGCCAGCAGTCCACTCCGGGCGGGAGGTTCCGATACGCAGTATTTT. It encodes CASSPLRAGGSDTQYF.

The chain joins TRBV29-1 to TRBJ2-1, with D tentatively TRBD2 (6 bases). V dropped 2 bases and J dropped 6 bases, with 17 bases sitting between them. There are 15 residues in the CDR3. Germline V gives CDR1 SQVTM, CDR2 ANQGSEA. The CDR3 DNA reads TGCAGCGTTGAATTTGCGCGGGAAGGTATCAATGAGCAGTTCTTC. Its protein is CSVEFAREGINEQFF.

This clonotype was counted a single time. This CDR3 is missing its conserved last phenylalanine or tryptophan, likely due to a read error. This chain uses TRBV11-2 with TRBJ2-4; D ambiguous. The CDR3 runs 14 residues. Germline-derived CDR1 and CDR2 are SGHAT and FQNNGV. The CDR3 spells CASSPSSGKNIQYL. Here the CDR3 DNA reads TGTGCGAGCAGCCCCTCTAGTGGTAAAAACATTCAGTACTTA.

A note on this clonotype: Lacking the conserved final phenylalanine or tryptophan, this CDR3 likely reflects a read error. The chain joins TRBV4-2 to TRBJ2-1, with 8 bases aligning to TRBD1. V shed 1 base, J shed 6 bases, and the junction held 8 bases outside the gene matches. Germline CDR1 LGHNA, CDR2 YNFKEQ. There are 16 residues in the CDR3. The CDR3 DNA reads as TGTGCCAGCAGCCAAGGGGACAGGCTCCCCCTCAATGAGCAGTTCGTC. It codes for CASSQGDRLPLNEQFV.

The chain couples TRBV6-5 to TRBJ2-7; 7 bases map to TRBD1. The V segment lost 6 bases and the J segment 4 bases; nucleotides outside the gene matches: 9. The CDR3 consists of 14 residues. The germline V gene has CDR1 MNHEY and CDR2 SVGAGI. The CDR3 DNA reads TGTGCCAGCAGACGGCCAGGGGGAATATACGAGCAGTACTTC. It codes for CASRRPGGIYEQYF.

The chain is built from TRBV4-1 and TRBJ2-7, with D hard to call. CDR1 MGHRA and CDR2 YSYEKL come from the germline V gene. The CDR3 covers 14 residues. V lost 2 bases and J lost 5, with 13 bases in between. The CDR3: CASSQLCRLDEQYF. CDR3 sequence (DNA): TGCGCCAGCAGCCAATTGTGCAGGTTGGACGAGCAGTACTTC.

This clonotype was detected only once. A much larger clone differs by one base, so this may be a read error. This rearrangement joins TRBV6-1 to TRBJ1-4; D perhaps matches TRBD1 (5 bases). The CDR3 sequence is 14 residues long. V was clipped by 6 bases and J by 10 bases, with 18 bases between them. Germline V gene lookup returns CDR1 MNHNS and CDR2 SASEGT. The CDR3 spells CASRRAGVFGKLFF. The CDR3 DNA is TGTGCCAGCAGGAGAGCGGGGGTTTTTGGAAAACTGTTTTTT.

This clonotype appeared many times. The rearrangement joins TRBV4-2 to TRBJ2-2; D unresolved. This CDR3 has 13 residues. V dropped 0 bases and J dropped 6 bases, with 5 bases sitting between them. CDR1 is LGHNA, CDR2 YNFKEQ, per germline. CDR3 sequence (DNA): TGTGCCAGCAGCCAAGAACAGCCCGGGGAGCTGTTTTTT. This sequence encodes CASSQEQPGELFF.

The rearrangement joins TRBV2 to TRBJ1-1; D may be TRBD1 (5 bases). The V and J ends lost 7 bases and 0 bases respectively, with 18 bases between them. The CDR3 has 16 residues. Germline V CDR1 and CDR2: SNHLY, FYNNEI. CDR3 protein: CASNEMEGIMNTEAFF. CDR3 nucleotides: TGTGCCAGCAATGAGATGGAGGGGATCATGAACACTGAAGCTTTCTTT.

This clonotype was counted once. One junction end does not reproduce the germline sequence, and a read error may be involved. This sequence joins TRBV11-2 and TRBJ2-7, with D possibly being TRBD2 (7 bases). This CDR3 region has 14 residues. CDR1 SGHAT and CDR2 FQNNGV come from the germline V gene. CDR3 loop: CTSSSPTGRGEQHF. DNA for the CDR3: TGCACCAGCAGTTCCCCGACAGGCCGGGGGGAGCAGCACTTC.

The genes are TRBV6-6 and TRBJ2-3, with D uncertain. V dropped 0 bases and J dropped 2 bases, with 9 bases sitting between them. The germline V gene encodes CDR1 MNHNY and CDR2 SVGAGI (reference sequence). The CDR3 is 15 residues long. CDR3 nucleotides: TGTGCCAGCAGTTACTCGAGTCGTGACACAGATACGCAGTATTTT. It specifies CASSYSSRDTDTQYF.

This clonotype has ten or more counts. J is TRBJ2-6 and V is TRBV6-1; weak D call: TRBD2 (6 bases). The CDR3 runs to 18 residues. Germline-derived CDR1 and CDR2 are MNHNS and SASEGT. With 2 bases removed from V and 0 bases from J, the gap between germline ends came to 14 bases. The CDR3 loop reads CASSERGTTSSGANVLTF. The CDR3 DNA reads TGTGCCAGCAGTGAACGGGGGACGACTAGCTCTGGGGCCAACGTCCTGACTTTC.

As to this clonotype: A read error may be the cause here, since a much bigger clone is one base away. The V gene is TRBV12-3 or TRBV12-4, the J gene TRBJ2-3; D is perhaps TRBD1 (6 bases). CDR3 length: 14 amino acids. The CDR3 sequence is CASSWDIFTDTKYF. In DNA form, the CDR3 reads TGTGCCAGCAGTTGGGACATCTTCACAGATACGAAGTATTTT.

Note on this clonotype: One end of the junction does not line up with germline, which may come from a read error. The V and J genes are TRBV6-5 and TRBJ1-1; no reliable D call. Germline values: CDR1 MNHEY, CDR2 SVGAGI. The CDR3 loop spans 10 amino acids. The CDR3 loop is CVSGRTEAFF. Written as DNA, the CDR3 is TGTGTCAGCGGGCGAACTGAAGCTTTCTTT.

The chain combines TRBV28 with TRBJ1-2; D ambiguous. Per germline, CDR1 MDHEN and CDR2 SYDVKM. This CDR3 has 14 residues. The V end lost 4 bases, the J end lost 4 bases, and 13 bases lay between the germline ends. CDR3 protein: CASSSNKDAYGYTF. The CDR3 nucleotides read TGTGCCAGCAGTTCCAACAAGGACGCCTATGGCTACACCTTC.

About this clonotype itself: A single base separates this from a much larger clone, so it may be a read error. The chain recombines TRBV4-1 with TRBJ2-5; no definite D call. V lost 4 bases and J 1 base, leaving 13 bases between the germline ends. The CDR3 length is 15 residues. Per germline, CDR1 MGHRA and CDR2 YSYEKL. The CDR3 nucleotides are TGCGCCAGCAGCCGAACCAGGATGCCCCAAGAGACCCAGTACTTC. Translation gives CASSRTRMPQETQYF.

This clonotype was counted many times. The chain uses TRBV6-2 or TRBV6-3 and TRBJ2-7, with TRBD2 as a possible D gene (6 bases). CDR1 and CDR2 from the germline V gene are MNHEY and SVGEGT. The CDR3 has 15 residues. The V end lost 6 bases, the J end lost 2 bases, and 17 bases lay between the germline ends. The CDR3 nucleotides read TGTGCCAGCAGGGCCCCAACTAGCCGAACCTACGAGCAGTACTTC. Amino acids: CASRAPTSRTYEQYF.

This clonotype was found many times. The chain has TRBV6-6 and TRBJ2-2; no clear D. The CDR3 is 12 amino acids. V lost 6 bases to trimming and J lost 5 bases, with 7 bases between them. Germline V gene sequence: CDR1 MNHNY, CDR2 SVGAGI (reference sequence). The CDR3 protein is CASSPATGELFF. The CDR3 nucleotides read TGTGCCAGCAGCCCCGCGACCGGGGAGCTGTTTTTT.

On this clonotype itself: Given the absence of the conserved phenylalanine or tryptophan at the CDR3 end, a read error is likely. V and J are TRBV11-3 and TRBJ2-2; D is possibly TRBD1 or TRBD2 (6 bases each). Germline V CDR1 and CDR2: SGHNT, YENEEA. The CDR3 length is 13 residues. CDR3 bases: TGTGCCAACAGCTTAGGGGGGACCGGGGAGCTGTTTTCT. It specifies CANSLGGTGELFS.

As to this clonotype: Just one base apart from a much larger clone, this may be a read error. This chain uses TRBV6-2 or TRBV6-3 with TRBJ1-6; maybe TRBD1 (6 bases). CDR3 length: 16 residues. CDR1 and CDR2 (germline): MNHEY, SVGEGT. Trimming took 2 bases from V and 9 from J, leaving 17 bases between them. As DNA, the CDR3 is TGTGCCAGCAGTTACGTCGGGACATACGATAGTTCACCCCTCCACTTT. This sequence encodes CASSYVGTYDSSPLHF.

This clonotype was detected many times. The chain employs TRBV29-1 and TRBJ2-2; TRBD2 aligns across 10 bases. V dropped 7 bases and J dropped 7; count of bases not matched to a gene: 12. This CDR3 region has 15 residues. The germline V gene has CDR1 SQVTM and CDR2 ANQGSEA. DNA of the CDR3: TGCAGCGCCTGGGACACTAGCGGGATAGGCGGGGAGCTGTTTTTT. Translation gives CSAWDTSGIGGELFF.

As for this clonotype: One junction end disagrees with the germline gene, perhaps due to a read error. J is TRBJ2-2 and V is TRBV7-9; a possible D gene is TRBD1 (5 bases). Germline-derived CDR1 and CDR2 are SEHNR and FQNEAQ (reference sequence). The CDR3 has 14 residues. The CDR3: CVSSLEGADGELFF. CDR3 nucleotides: TGTGTCAGCAGCTTAGAAGGGGCCGACGGGGAGCTGTTTTTT.

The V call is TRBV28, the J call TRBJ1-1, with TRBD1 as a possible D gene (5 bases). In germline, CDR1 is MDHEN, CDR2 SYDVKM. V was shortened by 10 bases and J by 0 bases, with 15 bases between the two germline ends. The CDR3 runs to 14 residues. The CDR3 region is CATARDRMNTEAFF. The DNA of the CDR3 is TGTGCCACAGCAAGGGACCGAATGAACACTGAAGCTTTCTTT.

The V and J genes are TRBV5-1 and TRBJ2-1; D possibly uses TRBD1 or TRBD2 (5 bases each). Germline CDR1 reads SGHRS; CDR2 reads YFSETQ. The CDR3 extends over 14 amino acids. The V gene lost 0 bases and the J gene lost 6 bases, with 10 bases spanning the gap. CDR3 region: CASSLVSGTNEQFF. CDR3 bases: TGCGCCAGCAGCTTGGTTTCAGGGACCAATGAGCAGTTCTTC. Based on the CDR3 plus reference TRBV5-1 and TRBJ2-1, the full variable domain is KAGVTQTPRYLIKTRGQQVTLSCSPISGHRSVSWYQQTPGQGLQFLFEYFSETQRNKGNFPGRFSGRQFSNSRSEMNVSTLELGDSALYLCASSLVSGTNEQFFGPGTRLTVL.